These 15 T cell receptor beta chains were sequenced from one sample in a study of low-dose radiotherapy and immunotherapy resistance in tumors. TRAV- and TRBV-specific primers, spanning alpha and beta chains, primed first-strand cDNA. A constant-region primer paired with the V-primer adapter amplified TCRs over approximately 18 PCR cycles. TCRdb redid the calling of the reads with MiXCR, one entry per CDR3 protein. The sample consists of roughly 11,000 distinct CDR3 sequences, less than 75% of them appearing once. These receptor sequences come from a human donor with advanced metastatic prostate, ovarian, gallbladder or colorectal cancer (not recorded which). This table probably holds off-target reads from a library built for another chain.

The chain employs TRBV12-3 or TRBV12-4 and TRBJ2-2; D call uncertain. V shed 2 bases and J shed 5 bases, with 12 bases lying between them. The CDR3 extends over 15 amino acids. The CDR3 spells CASSLLQTGTGELFF. The CDR3 region has the DNA TGTGCCAGCAGTTTACTACAGACTGGTACCGGGGAGCTGTTTTTT.

The chain employs TRBV2 and TRBJ1-1; D may be TRBD1 (5 bases). The V gene lost 4 bases and the J gene lost 5 bases, with 14 bases spanning the gap. The CDR3 runs 14 residues. Germline CDR1 SNHLY, CDR2 FYNNEI. CDR3 residues: CASSGRDGETEAFF. In DNA, the CDR3 is TGTGCCAGCAGTGGGCGGGACGGAGAAACTGAAGCTTTCTTT.

This rearrangement joins TRBV11-2 to TRBJ2-1; TRBD2 agrees at 8 bases. V lost 0 bases and J lost 6; bases outside the gene matches: 4. This CDR3 has 15 amino acids. The V gene's germline CDR1 is SGHAT and CDR2 FQNNGV. The CDR3 reads CASSLDSGGGNEQFF. The DNA for the CDR3 is TGTGCCAGCAGCTTAGATTCCGGGGGGGGCAATGAGCAGTTCTTC.

This clonotype was counted a few times. J is TRBJ1-2 and V is TRBV18; a weak D match, TRBD1 (5 bases). CDR3 length: 15 residues. The germline V gene encodes CDR1 KGHSH and CDR2 LQKENI. The V end was cut by 2 bases, the J end by 7 bases, with 17 bases between. The CDR3 loop is CASSPSWRGDGGYTF. The CDR3 coding sequence is TGTGCCAGCTCACCATCGTGGAGAGGGGACGGTGGCTACACCTTC.

This chain uses TRBV6-2 or TRBV6-3 with TRBJ2-7; D may correspond to TRBD1 or TRBD2 (6 bases each). CDR1 is MNHEY, CDR2 SVGEGT, per germline. The CDR3 extends over 15 amino acids. With 2 bases removed from V and 3 bases from J, the gap between germline ends came to 14 bases. This chain's CDR3 is CASSYEGGLIYEQYF. CDR3 coding DNA: TGTGCCAGCAGTTACGAGGGGGGCCTCATCTACGAGCAGTACTTC.

The V call is TRBV29-1, the J call TRBJ2-1; 13 bases match TRBD2. Germline V gene sequence: CDR1 SQVTM, CDR2 ANQGSEA. J gave up 4 bases and V 6 bases, and 6 bases lay outside the gene matches. This CDR3 comprises 15 residues. The CDR3 loop reads CSVTSGGGLYNEQFF. CDR3 DNA: TGCAGCGTAACTAGCGGGGGGGGATTATACAATGAGCAGTTCTTC.

The rearrangement joins TRBV29-1 to TRBJ1-5; TRBD1 matches at 9 bases. The germline V gene has CDR1 SQVTM and CDR2 ANQGSEA. CDR3 length equals 12 residues. V was clipped by 6 bases and J by 8 bases; unmatched bases: 5. CDR3 in amino acids: CSVRQGGEPQHF. The CDR3 DNA is TGCAGCGTGAGACAGGGGGGGGAGCCCCAGCATTTT.

The chain combines TRBV4-1 with TRBJ1-2; D is unclear. The CDR3 totals 16 residues. Germline lookup yields CDR1 MGHRA and CDR2 YSYEKL. V was trimmed by 5 bases and J by 4 bases, leaving 20 bases between them. The CDR3 reads CASSWPPTPGGYGYTF. The CDR3 nucleotides are TGCGCCAGCAGCTGGCCACCTACCCCTGGTGGCTATGGCTACACCTTC.

The CDR3 nucleotides read TGCAGTGCTAGGGGGAGGGCAGGGGGACAGCCCCAGCATTTT. This sequence encodes CSARGRAGGQPQHF. V usage is TRBV20-1 and J usage is TRBJ1-5; 7 bases are a match to TRBD1. CDR1 DFQATT and CDR2 SNEGSKA come from the germline V gene (reference sequence). The J segment lost 7 bases and the V segment lost 3 bases, leaving 9 bases of the junction unmatched. The CDR3 has 14 amino acids.

The CDR3 bases are TGTGCCAGCAGTTTATCGGGCAGGGGGTGGGGAGATACGCAGTATTTT. Translation gives CASSLSGRGWGDTQYF. The V call is TRBV28, the J call TRBJ2-3; 7 positions match TRBD1. The CDR3 runs to 16 residues. V lost 1 base, J lost 5 bases, and 9 bases stayed unmatched. The germline V gene has CDR1 MDHEN and CDR2 SYDVKM.

The chain has TRBV15 and TRBJ1-2; D is uncertain. The CDR3 consists of 15 residues. In germline, CDR1 is LNHNV, CDR2 YYDKDF (reference sequence). V was trimmed by 5 bases and J by 3 bases, leaving 16 bases between them. CDR3 nucleotides: TGTGCCACCAGCTCCGCCGGTCGGGCCTACTATGGCTACACCTTC. Translation: CATSSAGRAYYGYTF.

This chain connects TRBV6-2 or TRBV6-3 to TRBJ2-7; TRBD2 matches at 7 bases. The CDR3 is 12 amino acids. The germline V gene encodes CDR1 MNHEY and CDR2 SVGEGT. V dropped 5 bases and J dropped 4; count of bases not matched to a gene: 2. The CDR3 protein is CASSGRAYEQYF. The CDR3 region has the DNA TGTGCCAGCAGTGGGAGGGCTTACGAGCAGTACTTC.

The sample holds a few counts of this clonotype. Sequence at one end of the junction differs from germline and may be a read error. The CDR3 region is CASSLRYRTTSTDTQYF. In DNA form, the CDR3 reads TGTGCCAGCAGTTTACGGTACAGAACTACTAGCACAGACACGCAGTATTTT. V usage is TRBV28 and J usage is TRBJ2-3; D perhaps matches TRBD2 (6 bases). Germline V gene data show CDR1 as MDHEN and CDR2 as SYDVKM. The CDR3 consists of 17 residues.

The chain is built from TRBV5-1 and TRBJ2-2; 9 bases align to TRBD1. Trimming removed 3 bases from V and 3 bases from J; junction bases left unmatched: 9. The CDR3 runs to 17 residues. Germline CDR1 is SGHRS and CDR2 is YFSETQ. CDR3: CASSSPGQGTDTGELFF. The CDR3 DNA reads TGCGCCAGCAGCTCCCCGGGACAGGGTACCGACACCGGGGAGCTGTTTTTT.

The V gene is TRBV4-2, the J gene TRBJ2-5, with D possibly matching TRBD1 (5 bases). The germline V gene encodes CDR1 LGHNA and CDR2 YNFKEQ. The CDR3 runs 16 residues. V was trimmed by 4 bases and J by 5 bases, leaving 20 bases between them. CDR3 region: CASSPHRDGAVETQYF. The CDR3 region has the DNA TGTGCCAGCAGCCCTCACCGAGATGGGGCAGTGGAGACCCAGTACTTC.